This T cell receptor (beta chain) was sequenced during a study of blood T cell repertoires in COVID-19. For the study at large: Sources were T cells, B-cell-depleted T cells, or PBMCs; the material itself was cDNA or gDNA.

In the study's own analysis: For nucleated cells, counts were estimated from reference gene primer amplification. The protocol was immunoSEQ multiplex PCR, while the TCRdb copy is restricted to in-frame clones and leaves out a portion. V and J calls and clone size are as listed in that table; D and trimming were resolved from the DNA. The data contain about 82,000 clones, approximately 78% of them singletons. This clone appeared a few times. The CDR3 is 15 amino acids. Trimming cost V 0 bases and J 0 bases, with 9 bases left between them. Germline V lookup: CDR1 GTSNPN, CDR2 SVGIG (reference sequence).

The rearrangement links TRBV30 to TRBJ2-1, with D possibly TRBD2 on 6 matching bases. This clonotype was sampled from a man aged 55 to 70 with COVID-19, enrolled during active disease. Sequenced input: peripheral blood. The CDR3 sequence: CAWSVHGSSYNEQFF. CDR3 sequence (DNA): TGTGCCTGGAGTGTACACGGGAGCTCCTACAATGAGCAGTTCTTC.